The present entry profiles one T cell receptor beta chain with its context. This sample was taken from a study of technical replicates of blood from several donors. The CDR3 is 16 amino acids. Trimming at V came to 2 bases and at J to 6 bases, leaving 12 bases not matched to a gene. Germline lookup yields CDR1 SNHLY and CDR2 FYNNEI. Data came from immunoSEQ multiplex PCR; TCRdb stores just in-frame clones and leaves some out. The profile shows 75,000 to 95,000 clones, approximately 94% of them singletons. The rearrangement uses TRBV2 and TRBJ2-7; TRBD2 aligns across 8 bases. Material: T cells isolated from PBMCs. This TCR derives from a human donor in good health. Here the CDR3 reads CASSETREGLFREQYF. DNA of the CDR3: TGTGCCAGCAGTGAAACCCGGGAGGGGCTGTTCCGCGAGCAGTACTTC.